Sequencing of this T cell receptor (beta chain) was carried out in a study of T cells in Graves' hyperthyroidism and ophthalmopathy. The investigators amplified TCR beta CDR3 regions from RNA transcripts. Initially, a first-round RT-PCR of the TCR CDR3 employed the HTBI primer set. TCRdb independently ran MiXCR on the multiplex PCR reads; one entry per CDR3 protein. The sample contains fewer than 900,000 distinct CDR3 sequences, 16% of which appear only once. Germline loops: CDR1 SGHAT, CDR2 FQNNGV. Trimming pared 1 base from V and 6 bases from J, leaving 6 bases between. This CDR3 has 13 amino acids.

The clonotype originates from a man between 18 and 35 years old with Graves' hyperthyroidism. Sequencing input: blood. The chain recombines TRBV11-2 with TRBJ2-2; no reliable D call. CDR3 coding DNA: TGTGCCAGCAGCTTAGTAATATCCGGGGAGCTGTTTTTT. Protein product: CASSLVISGELFF.